The entry below gives a single TCR beta chain sequence along with its context. Some clones are missing from TCRdb's copy, which holds only in-frame ones; the method was immunoSEQ multiplex PCR. The table records 200,000 to 300,000 clones, around 81% of them present only once. The CDR3 extends over 16 amino acids. The V gene's germline CDR1 is MNHEY and CDR2 SMNVEV (reference sequence). V shed 7 bases and J shed 4 bases, with 20 bases lying between them. The data belong to a study of blood T cell repertoires in COVID-19. V is TRBV27 and J is TRBJ1-5; D not resolved. Material for sequencing was peripheral blood. The clonotype comes from a woman of 80 years or more with COVID-19, enrolled during active disease. The CDR3 sequence is CASKPAVFGRNQPQHF. The CDR3 nucleotides are TGTGCCAGCAAGCCGGCGGTATTTGGCCGAAATCAGCCCCAGCATTTT.